This T cell receptor beta chain was documented in a study of T-cell reconstitution after alpha-beta-depleted transplantation in children. Per germline, CDR1 SQVTM and CDR2 ANQGSEA. Trimming took 4 bases from V and 2 from J, leaving 19 bases between them. CDR3 length equals 16 residues. TCRbeta library preparation incorporated unique molecular identifiers. TCRdb analysed the PCR reads with MiXCR anew, one entry per CDR3 protein. The sample has around 450,000 distinct CDR3 sequences, about 17% seen once. The sequencing used PBMCs, mostly from graft donor cells, collected 360 days after TCRalphabeta/CD19-depleted stem cell transplant. The chain carries TRBV29-1 and TRBJ2-3; TRBD1 or TRBD2 may be the D gene (6 bases each). This receptor was obtained from a boy less than two years old who had a stem cell transplant for Wiskott-Aldrich syndrome, so the T cells may come from the graft donor. CDR3 sequence reads: CSVGTSGARTTDTQYF. As DNA, the CDR3 is TGCAGCGTTGGAACATCGGGGGCGCGCACCACAGATACGCAGTATTTT.